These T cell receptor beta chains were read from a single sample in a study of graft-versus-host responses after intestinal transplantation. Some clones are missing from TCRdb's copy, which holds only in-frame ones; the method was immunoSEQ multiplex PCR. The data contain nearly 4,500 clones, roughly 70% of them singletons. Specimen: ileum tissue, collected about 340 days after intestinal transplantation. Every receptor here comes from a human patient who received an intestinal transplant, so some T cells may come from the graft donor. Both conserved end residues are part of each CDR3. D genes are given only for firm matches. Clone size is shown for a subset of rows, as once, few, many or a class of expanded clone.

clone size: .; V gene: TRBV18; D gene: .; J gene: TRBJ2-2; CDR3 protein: CASSPRTGELFF; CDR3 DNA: TGTGCCAGCTCACCGCGAACCGGGGAGCTGTTTTTT
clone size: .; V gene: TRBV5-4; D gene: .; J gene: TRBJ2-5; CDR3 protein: CASSALTAETQYF; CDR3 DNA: TGTGCCAGCAGCGCCCTCACTGCGGAGACCCAGTACTTC
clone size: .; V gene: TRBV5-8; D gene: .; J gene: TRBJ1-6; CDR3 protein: CASSLEQWVYSPLHF; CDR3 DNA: TGTGCCAGCAGCTTGGAACAGTGGGTATACTCACCCCTCCACTTT
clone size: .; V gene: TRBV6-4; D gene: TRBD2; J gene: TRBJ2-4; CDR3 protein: CASSDSSGGFYLAKNIQYF; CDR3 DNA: TGTGCCAGCAGTGATTCTAGCGGGGGGTTCTATCTAGCCAAAAACATTCAGTACTTC
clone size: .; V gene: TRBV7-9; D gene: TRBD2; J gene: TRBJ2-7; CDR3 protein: CASSLSLGTSDEQYF; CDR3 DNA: TGTGCCAGCAGCTTAAGTCTGGGGACTAGCGACGAGCAGTACTTC
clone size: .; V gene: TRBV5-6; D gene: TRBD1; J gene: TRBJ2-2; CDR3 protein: CASSLRRTGLLNTGELFF; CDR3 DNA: TGTGCCAGCAGCTTGCGACGGACAGGTTTGTTGAACACCGGGGAGCTGTTTTTT
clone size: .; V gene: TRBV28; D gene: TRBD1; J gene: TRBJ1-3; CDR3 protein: CASSFGTASGNTIYF; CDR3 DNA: TGTGCCAGCAGTTTCGGGACAGCCTCTGGAAACACCATATATTTT
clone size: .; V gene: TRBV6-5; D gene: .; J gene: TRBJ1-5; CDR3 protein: CASSYPGQPQHF; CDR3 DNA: TGTGCCAGCAGTTACCCCGGTCAGCCCCAGCATTTT
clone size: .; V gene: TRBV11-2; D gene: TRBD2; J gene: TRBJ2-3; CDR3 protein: CASSLGGARDTQYF; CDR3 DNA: TGTGCCAGCAGCCTCGGGGGGGCCAGGGATACGCAGTATTTT
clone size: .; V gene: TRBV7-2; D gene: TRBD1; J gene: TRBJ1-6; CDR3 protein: CASSVDRGYSPLHF; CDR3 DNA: TGTGCCAGCAGCGTCGACAGGGGTTATTCACCCCTCCACTTT
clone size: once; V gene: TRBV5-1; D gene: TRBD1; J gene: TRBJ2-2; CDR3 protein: CASSWTGGTLNTGELFF; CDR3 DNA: TGCGCCAGCAGCTGGACAGGGGGGACATTGAACACCGGGGAGCTGTTTTTT
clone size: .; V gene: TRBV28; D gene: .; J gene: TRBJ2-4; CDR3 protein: CASLRSGAASIQYF; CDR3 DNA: TGTGCCAGCCTCCGAAGCGGAGCGGCAAGCATTCAGTACTTC
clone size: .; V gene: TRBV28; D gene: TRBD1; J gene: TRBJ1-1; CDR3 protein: CASSSGQGRVNTEAFF; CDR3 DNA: TGTGCCAGCAGTTCCGGACAGGGAAGGGTGAACACTGAAGCTTTCTTT
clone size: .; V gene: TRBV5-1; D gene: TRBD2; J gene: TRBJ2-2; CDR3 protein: CASSLTSGRANTGELFF; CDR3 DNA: TGCGCCAGCAGCTTGACTAGCGGGAGGGCGAACACCGGGGAGCTGTTTTTT
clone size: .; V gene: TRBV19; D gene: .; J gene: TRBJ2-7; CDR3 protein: CASSIGVQGYEQYF; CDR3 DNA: TGTGCCAGTAGTATTGGGGTACAGGGCTACGAGCAGTACTTC
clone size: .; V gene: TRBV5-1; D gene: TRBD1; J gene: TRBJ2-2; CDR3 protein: CASSLGDRGELFF; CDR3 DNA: TGCGCCAGCAGCTTGGGGGACAGAGGGGAGCTGTTTTTT
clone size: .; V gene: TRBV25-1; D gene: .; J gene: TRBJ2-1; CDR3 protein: CASSQQGVLNEQFF; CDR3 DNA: TGTGCCAGCAGTCAACAGGGTGTCCTCAATGAGCAGTTCTTC
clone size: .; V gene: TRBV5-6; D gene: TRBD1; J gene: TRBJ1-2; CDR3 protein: CASSTQGAPLTGYTF; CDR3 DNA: TGTGCCAGCAGCACCCAGGGGGCCCCCCTCACTGGCTACACCTTC
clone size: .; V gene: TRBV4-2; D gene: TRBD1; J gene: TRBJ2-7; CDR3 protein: CASSQEGTGITYEQYF; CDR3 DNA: TGTGCCAGCAGCCAAGAAGGGACAGGGATCACCTACGAGCAGTACTTC
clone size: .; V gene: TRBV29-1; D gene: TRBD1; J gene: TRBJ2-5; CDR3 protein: CSAGRDRAETQYF; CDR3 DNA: TGCAGCGCTGGGAGGGACAGGGCTGAGACCCAGTACTTC
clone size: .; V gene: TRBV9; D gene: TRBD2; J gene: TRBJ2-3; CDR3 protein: CASSVGGGSTDTQYF; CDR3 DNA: TGTGCCAGCAGCGTTGGGGGGGGGAGCACAGATACGCAGTATTTT
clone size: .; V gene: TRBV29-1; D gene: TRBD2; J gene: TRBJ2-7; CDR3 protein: CSAGGLAGVIHEQYF; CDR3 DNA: TGCAGCGCCGGGGGGCTAGCGGGAGTAATCCACGAGCAGTACTTC
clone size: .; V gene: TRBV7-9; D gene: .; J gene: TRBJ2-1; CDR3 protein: CASSLAGGGPYNEQFF; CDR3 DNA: TGTGCCAGCAGCTTAGCGGGCGGGGGCCCCTACAATGAGCAGTTCTTC
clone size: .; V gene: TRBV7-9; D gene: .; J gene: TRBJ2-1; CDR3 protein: CASSLLYNEQFF; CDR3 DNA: TGTGCCAGCAGCTTACTGTACAATGAGCAGTTCTTC
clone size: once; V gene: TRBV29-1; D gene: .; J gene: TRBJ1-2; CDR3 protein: CSVEEAVGRIYGSTF; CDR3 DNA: TGCAGCGTTGAAGAAGCGGTCGGGCGGATCTATGGCTCCACCTTC
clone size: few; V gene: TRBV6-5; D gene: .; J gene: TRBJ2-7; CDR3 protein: CASGQGYEQYF; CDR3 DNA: TGTGCCAGCGGACAAGGGTACGAGCAGTACTTC
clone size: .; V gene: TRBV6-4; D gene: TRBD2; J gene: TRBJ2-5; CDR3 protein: CASSDGGGIKYF; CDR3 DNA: TGTGCCAGCAGTGACGGGGGGGGGATTAAGTACTTC
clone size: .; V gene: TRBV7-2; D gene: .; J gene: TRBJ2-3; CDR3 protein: CASSFPDTGDTQYF; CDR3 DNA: TGTGCCAGCAGCTTTCCCGATACAGGCGATACGCAGTATTTT
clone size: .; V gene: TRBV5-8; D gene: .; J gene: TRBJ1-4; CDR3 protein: CASSLSGGGEKLFF; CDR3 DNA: TGTGCCAGCAGCTTGTCGGGGGGCGGTGAAAAACTGTTTTTT
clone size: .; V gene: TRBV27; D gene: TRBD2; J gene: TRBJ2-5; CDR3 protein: CASRGLAGTKTQYF; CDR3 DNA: TGTGCCAGCAGGGGACTAGCGGGAACGAAGACCCAGTACTTC
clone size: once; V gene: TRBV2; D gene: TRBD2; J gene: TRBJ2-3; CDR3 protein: CASSEMGLAGAGVQYF; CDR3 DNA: TGTGCCAGCAGTGAAATGGGGCTAGCGGGGGCCGGGGTGCAGTATTTT
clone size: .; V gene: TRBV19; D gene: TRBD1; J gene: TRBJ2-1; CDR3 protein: CASSQGQVRHNEQFF; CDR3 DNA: TGTGCCAGTAGTCAAGGACAGGTCCGCCACAATGAGCAGTTCTTC
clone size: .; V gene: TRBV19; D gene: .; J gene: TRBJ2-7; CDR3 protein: CASSNRVAEQYF; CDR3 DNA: TGTGCCAGTAGTAACAGGGTTGCCGAGCAGTACTTC
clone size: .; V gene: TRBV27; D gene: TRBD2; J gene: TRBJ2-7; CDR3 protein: CASSPGLVYHEQYF; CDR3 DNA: TGTGCCAGCTCGCCGGGACTAGTATATCACGAGCAGTACTTC